These 28 T cell receptor beta chains were all obtained from the same sample, sequenced in a study of blood T cell repertoires in COVID-19. Data came from immunoSEQ multiplex PCR; TCRdb stores just in-frame clones and leaves some out. This sample has about 30,000 clones; 85% occur once, and the top ten carry around 9%. Sequenced: peripheral blood. These receptors were taken from a man older than 75 with active COVID-19.

This clone is a singleton in its sample. The V gene is TRBV6-1, the J gene TRBJ2-7; TRBD2 matches 9 bases. The V gene end was trimmed by 2 bases and the J gene end by 2 bases; junction bases not matched to a gene: 7. The CDR3 is made up of 16 amino acids. From germline, CDR1 is MNHNS and CDR2 SASEGT. The CDR3 DNA sequence: TGTGCCAGCAGTGAAAAAGTAGCGGGGGTAACCTACGAGCAGTACTTC. The encoded protein is CASSEKVAGVTYEQYF.

This chain uses TRBV12-3 or TRBV12-4 with TRBJ2-1, with 10 bases fitting TRBD2. The CDR3 sequence is 13 residues long. V lost 5 bases and J lost 13; bases outside the gene matches: 8. Here the CDR3 reads CASSLKLAGFQFF. The CDR3 DNA reads TGTGCCAGCAGTCTAAAACTAGCGGGGTTCCAGTTCTTC.

V and J are TRBV18 and TRBJ1-1; 7 nucleotides align to TRBD1. J was trimmed by 4 bases and V by 5 bases; bases with no gene match: 10. The CDR3 spans 15 residues. CDR1 and CDR2 (germline): KGHSH, LQKENI. CDR3 protein: CASSTTETGFTEAFF. CDR3 nucleotides: TGTGCCAGCTCAACGACCGAGACAGGGTTCACTGAAGCTTTCTTT. Looking up the rest from reference TRBV18 and TRBJ1-1 gives the full variable domain: NAGVMQNPRHLVRRRGQEARLRCSPMKGHSHVYWYRQLPEEGLKFMVYLQKENIIDESGMPKERFSAEFPKEGPSILRIQQVVRGDSAAYFCASSTTETGFTEAFFGQGTRLTVV.

Turning to this clone: A read error may account for a junction end that differs from germline. This chain connects TRBV12-5 to TRBJ2-3; the D gene is possibly TRBD1 (6 bases). This CDR3 is 14 amino acids long. Germline assignment: CDR1 LGHNT and CDR2 FRNRAP. Here the CDR3 reads CASGLDSLTDTQYF. The CDR3 bases are TGTGCTAGTGGCTTGGACAGCCTCACAGATACGCAGTATTTT.

This chain uses TRBV19 with TRBJ2-7, with TRBD2 matching over 9 bases. There are 15 residues in the CDR3. V trimming: 5 bases; J trimming: 3 bases; junction bases outside the gene matches: 8. CDR1 and CDR2 (germline): LNHDA, SQIVND (reference sequence). CDR3 DNA sequence: TGTGCCAGTAGTGACCTGCGGGGGGGCCTCTACGAGCAGTACTTC. This codes for CASSDLRGGLYEQYF.

The rearrangement joins TRBV5-1 to TRBJ2-1; D possibly corresponds to TRBD1 (5 bases). V dropped 1 base and J dropped 3 bases, with 14 bases sitting between them. The CDR3 runs 16 residues. Per germline, CDR1 SGHRS and CDR2 YFSETQ. The CDR3 region has the DNA TGCGCCAGCAGCTTGACCAGGGATTTTGGCTACAATGAGCAGTTCTTC. Translating it yields CASSLTRDFGYNEQFF. Variable domain in full (rest from reference TRBV5-1 and TRBJ2-1): KAGVTQTPRYLIKTRGQQVTLSCSPISGHRSVSWYQQTPGQGLQFLFEYFSETQRNKGNFPGRFSGRQFSNSRSEMNVSTLELGDSALYLCASSLTRDFGYNEQFFGPGTRLTVL.

This chain joins TRBV5-1 and TRBJ1-4; 8 nucleotides line up with TRBD1. CDR3 size: 16 residues. CDR1 and CDR2 from the germline V gene are SGHRS and YFSETQ. Trimming cost V 4 bases and J 3 bases; bases outside gene matches: 8. The CDR3 sequence is CASSQNGQGANEKLFF. The CDR3 DNA reads TGCGCCAGCAGCCAGAATGGACAGGGTGCTAATGAAAAACTGTTTTTT.

This clone was seen only once. The CDR3 region has the DNA TGTGCCAGCAGCCCCTCGGTACGGGTTGGTGAAGCTTTCTTT. Translation: CASSPSVRVGEAFF. The V call is TRBV3-1 (or the pseudogene TRBV3-2), the J call TRBJ1-1; D gene uncertain. Germline V gene sequence: CDR1 LGHDT, CDR2 YNNKEL (reference sequence). The germline V and J ends were trimmed by 4 bases and 7 bases, with 16 bases remaining between them. The CDR3 length is 14 residues.

This chain connects TRBV3-1 (or the pseudogene TRBV3-2) to TRBJ1-1; 9 nucleotides line up with TRBD1. CDR1 and CDR2 from the germline V gene are LGHDT and YNNKEL (reference sequence). The CDR3 runs 14 residues. V dropped 3 bases and J dropped 3; count of bases not matched to a gene: 2. CDR3 DNA sequence: TGTGCCAGCAGCCACCGGGACAGGGACACTGAAGCTTTCTTT. This encodes CASSHRDRDTEAFF.

CDR3 loop: CASSLSSLRGETDTQYF. The CDR3 DNA is TGTGCCAGCAGCCTTTCCAGCCTCCGGGGGGAAACAGATACGCAGTATTTT. The chain employs TRBV7-9 and TRBJ2-3, with 7 positions matching TRBD2. Trimming at V came to 5 bases and at J to 3 bases, leaving 14 bases not matched to a gene. CDR1 SEHNR and CDR2 FQNEAQ come from the germline V gene (reference sequence). The CDR3 is 17 residues long. The complete variable domain, with remaining parts taken from reference TRBV7-9 and TRBJ2-3, reads DTGVSQNPRHKITKRGQNVTFRCDPISEHNRLYWYRQTLGQGPEFLTYFQNEAQLEKSRLLSDRFSAERPKGSFSTLEIQRTEQGDSAMYLCASSLSSLRGETDTQYFGPGTRLTVL.

The V gene is TRBV7-3, the J gene TRBJ2-7; 8 bases align to TRBD1. With V trimmed by 4 bases and J by 3 bases, 5 bases remained unmatched. CDR1 and CDR2 (germline): SGHTA, FQGTGA. The CDR3 extends over 14 amino acids. The CDR3 DNA is TGTGCCAGCAGCTCCAACGGACAGGGCTACGAGCAGTACTTC. Its translation is CASSSNGQGYEQYF. The whole variable domain, filled in from reference TRBV7-3 and TRBJ2-7, reads GAGVSQTPSNKVTEKGKYVELRCDPISGHTALYWYRQSLGQGPEFLIYFQGTGAADDSGLPNDRFFAVRPEGSVSTLKIQRTERGDSAVYLCASSSNGQGYEQYFGPGTRLTVT.

The V and J genes are TRBV27 and TRBJ1-4, with TRBD1 matching over 7 bases. The ends lost 5 bases at V and 8 bases at J; junction bases unmatched: 8. CDR3 length: 14 amino acids. Per germline, CDR1 MNHEY and CDR2 SMNVEV (reference sequence). The CDR3 DNA reads TGTGCCAGCAGTAAGGGGGCTTTAGAGGAAAAACTGTTTTTT. Translating gives CASSKGALEEKLFF.

J is TRBJ2-5 and V is TRBV6-5, with 9 bases aligning to TRBD1. Germline loops: CDR1 MNHEY, CDR2 SVGAGI. The CDR3 extends over 14 amino acids. The junction had 2 bases not matched to a gene; V was cut back by 5 bases and J by 1 base. CDR3 loop: CASSLQGAQETQYF. The CDR3 DNA reads TGTGCCAGCAGTCTACAGGGGGCCCAAGAGACCCAGTACTTC.

The chain has TRBV28 and TRBJ1-3; the D is unclear. Germline loops: CDR1 MDHEN, CDR2 SYDVKM. Trimming pared 8 bases from V and 5 bases from J, leaving 16 bases between. The CDR3 loop spans 14 amino acids. The CDR3 region has the DNA TGTGCCAGCCTAGCCCGGCTCCCTAGAAACACCATATATTTT. As protein: CASLARLPRNTIYF.

The DNA of the CDR3 is TGTGCCAGCAGTCCCCTGGGGACAGCAAGGCCCCAGCATTTT. Its translation: CASSPLGTARPQHF. The J gene is TRBJ1-5, the V gene TRBV6-2 or TRBV6-3; 7 bases fit TRBD1. This CDR3 is 14 amino acids long. Losses at the gene ends were 5 bases for V and 9 bases for J; bases not matched to a gene: 10. From germline, CDR1 is MNHEY and CDR2 SVGEGT.

The V call is TRBV5-6, the J call TRBJ2-7; a weak D match, TRBD2 (6 bases). Trimming shortened V by 1 base and J by 1 base, and 9 bases separated the two germline ends. The length of the CDR3 is 14 residues. Germline CDR1 SGHDT, CDR2 YYEEEE. DNA for the CDR3: TGTGCCAGCAGCTTGAGAGCGGGTTCCTACGAGCAGTACTTC. Its translation is CASSLRAGSYEQYF.

The chain recombines TRBV2 with TRBJ1-4, with TRBD1 identical over 8 bases. This CDR3 is built from 13 residues. J lost 6 bases, V lost 4 bases, and 1 base had no gene match. Germline V gene lookup returns CDR1 SNHLY and CDR2 FYNNEI. CDR3 amino acids: CASSGTGYEKLFF. DNA for the CDR3: TGTGCCAGCAGTGGGACAGGGTATGAAAAACTGTTTTTT.

This clone was counted once. The J gene is TRBJ2-3, the V gene TRBV7-3; possible D gene TRBD1, 5 bases. V was trimmed by 5 bases and J by 1 base, leaving 7 bases between them. Germline V gene data show CDR1 as SGHTA and CDR2 as FQGTGA. This CDR3 is 13 amino acids long. CDR3 DNA sequence: TGTGCCAGCAGCCAGACAGGCACAGATACGCAGTATTTT. Protein product: CASSQTGTDTQYF.

The genes are TRBV7-9 and TRBJ1-2; D remains ambiguous. This CDR3 is 12 amino acids long. Germline V gene data show CDR1 as SEHNR and CDR2 as FQNEAQ (reference sequence). With 4 bases removed from V and 1 base from J, the gap between germline ends came to 4 bases. The CDR3 DNA is TGTGCCAGCAGCTCTCTTAACTATGGCTACACCTTC. Encoded protein: CASSSLNYGYTF.

This clone was detected a few times. The J gene is TRBJ1-6, the V gene TRBV3-1 (or the pseudogene TRBV3-2), with unresolved D. Germline CDR1 is LGHDT and CDR2 is YNNKEL (reference sequence). Trimming removed 5 bases from V and 9 bases from J, with 8 bases in between. There are 12 residues in the CDR3. As DNA, the CDR3 is TGTGCCAGCAGCAAATCGAGTTCACCCCTCCACTTT. Protein: CASSKSSSPLHF.

This rearrangement joins TRBV9 to TRBJ2-1; D gene ambiguous. Trimming removed 4 bases from V and 6 bases from J, with 20 bases in between. CDR3 size: 16 residues. Germline V gene lookup returns CDR1 SGDLS and CDR2 YYNGEE. The chain's CDR3 is CASSYGPPALSNEQFF. The CDR3 nucleotides read TGTGCCAGCAGCTATGGGCCCCCGGCTCTAAGCAATGAGCAGTTCTTC.

CDR3 sequence: CASSRQGVMAGANVLTF. The CDR3 nucleotides are TGTGCCAGCAGCCGACAGGGCGTCATGGCTGGGGCCAACGTCCTGACTTTC. The genes are TRBV7-6 and TRBJ2-6; 7 bases fit TRBD1. J gave up 2 bases and V 5 bases, and 9 bases lay outside the gene matches. This CDR3 has 17 amino acids. CDR1 and CDR2 (germline): SGHVS, FNYEAQ.

The chain recombines TRBV7-9 with TRBJ1-2; no firm D call. Germline CDR1 is SEHNR and CDR2 is FQNEAQ (reference sequence). Trimming shortened V by 1 base and J by 5 bases, and 8 bases separated the two germline ends. The CDR3 consists of 13 residues. CDR3 in amino acids: CASSLELSYGYTF. CDR3 nucleotides: TGTGCCAGCAGCTTAGAGCTGTCGTATGGCTACACCTTC.

The count of this clone is one. Its ends do not fully match the called genes, so a read error is possible. The chain links TRBV7-9 to TRBJ1-5, with a possible D match to TRBD1 (5 bases). The germline gives CDR1 SEHNR, CDR2 FQNEAQ (reference sequence). This CDR3 has 14 residues. CDR3 amino acids: CASSFGGSNLPQHF. The CDR3 DNA sequence: TGTGCCAGCAGCTTCGGGGGGAGCAATCTGCCCCAGCATTTT.

The chain recombines TRBV7-2 with TRBJ1-1; possible D gene TRBD1, 5 bases. The length of the CDR3 is 14 residues. CDR1 and CDR2 (germline): SGHTA, FQGNSA. The ends were cut back, 6 bases at V and 3 bases at J, with 14 bases in the middle. The CDR3 nucleotides read TGTGCCAGCAGATCCGCCAGGGATTACACTGAAGCTTTCTTT. Its translation is CASRSARDYTEAFF.

The V gene is TRBV13, the J gene TRBJ1-1, with D maybe TRBD1 (6 bases). Germline-derived CDR1 and CDR2 are PRHDT and FYEKMQ (reference sequence). The V and J ends lost 5 bases and 7 bases respectively, with 14 bases between them. The CDR3 is 13 amino acids. As DNA, the CDR3 is TGTGCCAGCAGCCGGGACACGGACGGTGAAGCTTTCTTT. Its protein product is CASSRDTDGEAFF.

The chain combines TRBV12-3 or TRBV12-4 with TRBJ2-7, with D possibly being TRBD2 (6 bases). Deletions cut 7 bases from V and 7 bases from J, with 14 bases between. This CDR3 has 12 amino acids. The CDR3 nucleotides read TGTGCCAGCAATCAAATGGGGGGTGAGCAGTACTTC. It specifies CASNQMGGEQYF.

The chain is built from TRBV28 and TRBJ1-2; 8 nucleotides line up with TRBD1. The germline CDR1 and CDR2 sequences are MDHEN and SYDVKM. This CDR3 is 12 amino acids long. The trim removed 6 bases at V and 8 bases at J, leaving 5 bases unmatched. CDR3 protein: CASRPGGRGYTF. CDR3 sequence (DNA): TGTGCCAGCAGACCAGGGGGCCGCGGCTACACCTTC.